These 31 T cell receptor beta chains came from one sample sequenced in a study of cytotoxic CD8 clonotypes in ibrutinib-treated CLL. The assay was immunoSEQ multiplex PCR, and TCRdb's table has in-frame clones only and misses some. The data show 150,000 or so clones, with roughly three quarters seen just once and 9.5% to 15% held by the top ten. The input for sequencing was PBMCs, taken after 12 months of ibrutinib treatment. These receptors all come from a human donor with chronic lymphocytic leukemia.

CDR3 bases: TGTGCCAGCAGTTTAATCAATTACAATGAGCAGTTCTTC. Amino acids: CASSLINYNEQFF. The chain carries TRBV27 and TRBJ2-1; D remains ambiguous. CDR3 length equals 13 residues. CDR1 is MNHEY, CDR2 SMNVEV, per germline (reference sequence). V lost 2 bases, J lost 4 bases, and 6 bases lay in between.

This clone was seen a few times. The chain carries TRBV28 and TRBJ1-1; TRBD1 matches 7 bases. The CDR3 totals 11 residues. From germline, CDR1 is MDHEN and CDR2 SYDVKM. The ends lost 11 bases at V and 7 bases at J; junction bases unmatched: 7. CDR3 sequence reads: CAVGQPYEAFF. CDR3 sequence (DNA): TGTGCCGTGGGACAGCCTTATGAAGCTTTCTTT.

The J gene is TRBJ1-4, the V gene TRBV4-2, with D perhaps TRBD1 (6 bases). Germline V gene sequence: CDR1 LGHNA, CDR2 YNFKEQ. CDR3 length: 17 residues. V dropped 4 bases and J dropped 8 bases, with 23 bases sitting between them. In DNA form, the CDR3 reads TGTGCCAGCAGCCGGACAGCCCAGAGGGAGTTTAGCGAAAAACTGTTTTTT. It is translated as CASSRTAQREFSEKLFF.

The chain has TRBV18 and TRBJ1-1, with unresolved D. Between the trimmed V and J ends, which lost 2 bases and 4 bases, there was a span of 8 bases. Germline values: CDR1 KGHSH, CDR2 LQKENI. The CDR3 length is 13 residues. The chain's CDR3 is CASSPGVSTEAFF. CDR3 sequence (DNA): TGTGCCAGCTCACCAGGGGTTAGCACTGAAGCTTTCTTT.

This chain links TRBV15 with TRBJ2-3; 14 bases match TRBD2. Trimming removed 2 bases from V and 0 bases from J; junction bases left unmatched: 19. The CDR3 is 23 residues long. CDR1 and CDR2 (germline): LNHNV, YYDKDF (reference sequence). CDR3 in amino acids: CATSRLGKAATRTSGRSTDTQYF. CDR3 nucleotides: TGTGCCACCAGCAGATTGGGGAAGGCCGCAACACGGACTAGCGGGAGGAGCACAGATACGCAGTATTTT.

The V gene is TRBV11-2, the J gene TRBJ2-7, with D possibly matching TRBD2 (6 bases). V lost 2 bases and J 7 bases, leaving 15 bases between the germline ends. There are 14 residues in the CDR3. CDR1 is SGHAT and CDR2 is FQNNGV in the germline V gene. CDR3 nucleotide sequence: TGTGCCAGCAGCTTAAGCTGGGGGGAATGGGAGCAGTACTTC. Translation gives CASSLSWGEWEQYF.

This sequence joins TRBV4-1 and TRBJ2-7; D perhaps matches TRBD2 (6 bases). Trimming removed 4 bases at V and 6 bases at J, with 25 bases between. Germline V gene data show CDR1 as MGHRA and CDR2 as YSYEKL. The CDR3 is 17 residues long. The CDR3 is CASSLPINLAVTGEQYF. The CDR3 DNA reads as TGCGCCAGCAGCCTACCAATAAACTTAGCGGTAACGGGCGAGCAGTACTTC.

The DNA for the CDR3 is TGCGCCAGCAGCCGAGACTACAATCAGCCCCAGCATTTT. Protein: CASSRDYNQPQHF. The rearrangement uses TRBV4-3 and TRBJ1-5, with D hard to call. CDR3 length: 13 residues. V was clipped by 4 bases and J by 3 bases, with 7 bases between them. The germline V gene encodes CDR1 LGHNA and CDR2 YSLEER.

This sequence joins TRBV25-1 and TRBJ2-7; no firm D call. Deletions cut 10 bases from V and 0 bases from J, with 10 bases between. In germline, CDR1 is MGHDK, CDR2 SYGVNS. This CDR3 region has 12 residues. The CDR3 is CAIGTTSYEQYF. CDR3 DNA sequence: TGTGCCATTGGAACAACCTCCTACGAGCAGTACTTC.

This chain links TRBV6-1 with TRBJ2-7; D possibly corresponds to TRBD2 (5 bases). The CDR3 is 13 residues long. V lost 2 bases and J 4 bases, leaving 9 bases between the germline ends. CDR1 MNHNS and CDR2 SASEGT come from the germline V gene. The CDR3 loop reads CASSERGSYEQYF. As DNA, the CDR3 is TGTGCCAGCAGTGAACGAGGGAGTTACGAGCAGTACTTC.

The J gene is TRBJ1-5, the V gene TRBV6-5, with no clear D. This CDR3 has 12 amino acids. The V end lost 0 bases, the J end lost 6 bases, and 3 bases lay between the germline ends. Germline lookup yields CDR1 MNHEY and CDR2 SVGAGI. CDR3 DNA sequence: TGTGCCAGCAGTTACTCGTCTCAGCCCCAGCATTTT. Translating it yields CASSYSSQPQHF.

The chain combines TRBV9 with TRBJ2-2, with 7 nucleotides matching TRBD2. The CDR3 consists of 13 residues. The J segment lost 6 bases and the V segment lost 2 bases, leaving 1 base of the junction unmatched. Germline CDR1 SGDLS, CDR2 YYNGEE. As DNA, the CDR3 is TGTGCCAGCAGCGTCCGGGGGGCCGGGGAGCTGTTTTTT. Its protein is CASSVRGAGELFF.

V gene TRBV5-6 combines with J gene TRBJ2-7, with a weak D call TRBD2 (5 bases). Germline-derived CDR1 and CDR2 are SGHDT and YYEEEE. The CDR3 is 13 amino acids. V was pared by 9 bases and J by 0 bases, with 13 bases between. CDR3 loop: CATGERSSYEQYF. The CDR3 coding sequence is TGTGCCACTGGGGAGCGGAGCTCCTACGAGCAGTACTTC.

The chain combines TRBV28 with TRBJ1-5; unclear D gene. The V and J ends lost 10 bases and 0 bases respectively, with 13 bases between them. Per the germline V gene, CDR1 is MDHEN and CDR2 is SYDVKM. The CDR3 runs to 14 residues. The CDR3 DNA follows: TGTGCCACCTCCCGGCTTTCTAGCAATCAGCCCCAGCATTTT. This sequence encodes CATSRLSSNQPQHF.

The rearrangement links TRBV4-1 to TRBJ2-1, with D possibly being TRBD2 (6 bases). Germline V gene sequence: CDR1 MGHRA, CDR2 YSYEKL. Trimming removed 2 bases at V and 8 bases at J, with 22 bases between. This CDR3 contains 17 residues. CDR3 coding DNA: TGCGCCAGCAGCCAAACCGTACTAGCCGGGAGTTTGGATGAGCAGTTCTTC. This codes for CASSQTVLAGSLDEQFF.

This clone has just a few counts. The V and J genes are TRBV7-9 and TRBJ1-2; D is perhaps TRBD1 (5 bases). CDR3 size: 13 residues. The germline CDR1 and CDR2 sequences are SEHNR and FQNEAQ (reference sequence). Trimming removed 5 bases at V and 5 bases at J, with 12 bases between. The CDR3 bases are TGTGCCAGCAGCCCAGGGTTCTCTTATGGCTACACCTTC. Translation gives CASSPGFSYGYTF.

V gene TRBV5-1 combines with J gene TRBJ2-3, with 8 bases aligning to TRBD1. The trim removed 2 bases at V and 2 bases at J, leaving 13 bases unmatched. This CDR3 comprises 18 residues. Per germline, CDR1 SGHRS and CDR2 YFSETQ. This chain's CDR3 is CASSLGQGYRSNTDTQYF. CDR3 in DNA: TGCGCCAGCAGCTTAGGACAGGGCTATCGTTCGAACACAGATACGCAGTATTTT.

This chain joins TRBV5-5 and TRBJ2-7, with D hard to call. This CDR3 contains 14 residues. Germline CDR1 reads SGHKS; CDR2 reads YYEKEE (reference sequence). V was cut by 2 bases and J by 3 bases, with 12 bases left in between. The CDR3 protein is CASSFGPIIYEQYF. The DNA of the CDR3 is TGTGCCAGCAGCTTTGGACCGATAATCTACGAGCAGTACTTC.

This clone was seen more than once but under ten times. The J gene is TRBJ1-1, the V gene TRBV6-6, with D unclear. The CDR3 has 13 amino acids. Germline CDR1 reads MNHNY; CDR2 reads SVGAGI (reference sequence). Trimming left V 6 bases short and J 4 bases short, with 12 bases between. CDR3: CASSSQEATEAFF. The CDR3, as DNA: TGTGCCAGCAGCTCCCAGGAAGCCACTGAAGCTTTCTTT.

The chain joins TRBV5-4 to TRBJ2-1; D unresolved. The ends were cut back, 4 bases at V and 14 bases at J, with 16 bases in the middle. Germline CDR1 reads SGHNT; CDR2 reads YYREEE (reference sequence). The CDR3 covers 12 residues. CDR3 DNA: TGTGCCAGCAGCCAACCCCCCTCGAAGGAGTTCTTC. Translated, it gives CASSQPPSKEFF.

CDR3 sequence: CASSLVTTTSKLADTQYF. CDR3 coding DNA: TGCGCCAGCAGCTTGGTGACCACGACTAGCAAGCTCGCAGATACGCAGTATTTT. J is TRBJ2-3 and V is TRBV5-1; 7 bases are a match to TRBD2. V was clipped by 0 bases and J by 4 bases; unmatched bases: 14. The germline V gene encodes CDR1 SGHRS and CDR2 YFSETQ. The CDR3 sequence is 18 residues long.

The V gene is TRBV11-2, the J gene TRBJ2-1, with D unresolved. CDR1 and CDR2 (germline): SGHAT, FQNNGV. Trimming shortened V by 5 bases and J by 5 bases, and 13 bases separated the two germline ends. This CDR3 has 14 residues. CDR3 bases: TGTGCCAGCAGCCCCCTGGCGTCCGACAATGAGCAGTTCTTC. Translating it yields CASSPLASDNEQFF.

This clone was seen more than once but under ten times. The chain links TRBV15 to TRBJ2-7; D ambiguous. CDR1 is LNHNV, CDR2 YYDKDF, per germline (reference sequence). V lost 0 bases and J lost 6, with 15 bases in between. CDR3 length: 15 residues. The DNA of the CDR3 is TGTGCCACCAGCAGAGATAGGGCAGTGGGCTCCGAGCAGTACTTC. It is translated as CATSRDRAVGSEQYF.

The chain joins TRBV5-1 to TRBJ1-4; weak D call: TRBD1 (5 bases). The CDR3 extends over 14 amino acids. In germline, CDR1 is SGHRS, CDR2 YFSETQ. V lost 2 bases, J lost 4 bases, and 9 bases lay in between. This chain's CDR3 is CASSFGTFNEKLFF. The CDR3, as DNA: TGCGCCAGCAGCTTCGGGACTTTTAATGAAAAACTGTTTTTT.

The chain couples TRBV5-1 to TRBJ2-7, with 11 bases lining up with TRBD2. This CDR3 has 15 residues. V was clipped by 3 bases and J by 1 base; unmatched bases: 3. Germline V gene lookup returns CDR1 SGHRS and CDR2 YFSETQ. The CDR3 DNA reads TGCGCCAGCAGCTCCGGGACTAGCGGTTCCTACGAGCAGTACTTC. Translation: CASSSGTSGSYEQYF.

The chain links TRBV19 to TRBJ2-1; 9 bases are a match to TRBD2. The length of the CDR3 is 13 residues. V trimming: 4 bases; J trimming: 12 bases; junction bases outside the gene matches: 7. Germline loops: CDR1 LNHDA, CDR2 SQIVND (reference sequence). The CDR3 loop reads CASSSGRAWGQFF. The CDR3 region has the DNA TGTGCCAGTAGTAGCGGGAGGGCCTGGGGGCAGTTCTTC.

The CDR3 sequence is CASTLGELYGYTF. The CDR3 DNA reads as TGTGCCAGCACCTTGGGAGAACTCTATGGCTACACCTTC. This sequence joins TRBV7-8 and TRBJ1-2, with no clear D. The germline V gene encodes CDR1 SGHVS and CDR2 FQNEAQ. The CDR3 length is 13 residues. V was pared by 7 bases and J by 4 bases, with 13 bases between.

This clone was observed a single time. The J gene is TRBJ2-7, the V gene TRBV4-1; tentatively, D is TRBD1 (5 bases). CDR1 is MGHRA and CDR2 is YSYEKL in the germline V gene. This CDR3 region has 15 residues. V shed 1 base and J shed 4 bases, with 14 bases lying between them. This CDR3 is CASSQVFRPGYEQYF. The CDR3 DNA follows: TGCGCCAGCAGCCAAGTTTTCAGACCAGGGTACGAGCAGTACTTC.

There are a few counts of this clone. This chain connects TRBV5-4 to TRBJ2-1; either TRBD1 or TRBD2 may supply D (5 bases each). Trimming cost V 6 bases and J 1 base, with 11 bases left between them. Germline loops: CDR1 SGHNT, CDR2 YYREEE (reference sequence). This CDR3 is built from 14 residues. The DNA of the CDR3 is TGTGCCAGCAACGGGGCAGATTCCTACAATGAGCAGTTCTTC. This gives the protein CASNGADSYNEQFF.

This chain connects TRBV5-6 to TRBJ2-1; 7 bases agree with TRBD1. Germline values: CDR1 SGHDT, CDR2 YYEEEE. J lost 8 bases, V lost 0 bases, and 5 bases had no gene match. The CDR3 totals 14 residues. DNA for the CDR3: TGTGCCAGCAGCTTGGACTTTAGGGGGCATGAGCAGTTCTTC. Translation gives CASSLDFRGHEQFF.

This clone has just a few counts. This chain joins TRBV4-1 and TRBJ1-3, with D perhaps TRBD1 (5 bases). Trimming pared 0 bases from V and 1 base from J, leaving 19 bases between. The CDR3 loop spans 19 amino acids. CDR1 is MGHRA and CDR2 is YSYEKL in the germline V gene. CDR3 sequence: CASSQDLRPGRLSGNTIYF. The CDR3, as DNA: TGCGCCAGCAGCCAAGATCTTCGGCCAGGGAGGCTATCTGGAAACACCATATATTTT.